Shown below are 12 T cell receptor beta chains from a single sample sequenced in a study of T cells in Graves' hyperthyroidism and ophthalmopathy. Researchers amplified the TCR beta CDR3 regions from RNA transcripts. TCR CDR3 regions were first amplified by RT-PCR with HTBI primers. One entry per CDR3 protein, called by TCRdb with MiXCR from the multiplex PCR reads. The table has 500,000 to 550,000 distinct CDR3 sequences, about 20% seen once. The sequenced material came from blood. These receptor sequences come from a middle-aged man with Graves' ophthalmopathy.

This clonotype showed up many times. CDR3 sequence: CASSIGQGGGYTF. Here the CDR3 DNA reads TGTGCCAGCAGCATCGGACAGGGAGGAGGCTACACCTTC. The rearrangement links TRBV12-3 or TRBV12-4 to TRBJ1-2, with 8 bases that match TRBD1. The CDR3 loop spans 13 amino acids. With V trimmed by 6 bases and J by 8 bases, 8 bases remained unmatched.

The V call is TRBV12-3 or TRBV12-4, the J call TRBJ2-7, with 10 bases aligning to TRBD1. CDR3 length: 17 residues. V lost 3 bases to trimming and J lost 3 bases; unmatched junction nucleotides: 11. The CDR3 region is CASSLWTGGSGSYEQYF. The CDR3 region has the DNA TGTGCCAGCAGTTTGTGGACAGGGGGATCGGGGAGCTACGAGCAGTACTTC.

This clonotype has ten or more counts. The chain joins TRBV6-1 to TRBJ1-5; perhaps TRBD1 as D (6 bases). The CDR3 runs 17 residues. Between the trimmed V and J ends, which lost 7 bases and 8 bases, there was a span of 27 bases. Germline CDR1 is MNHNS and CDR2 is SASEGT. CDR3 nucleotides: TGTGCCAGCACCGAATCGAGCGGGGGGCTGAGAGGGGAGCCCCAGCATTTT. Translated: CASTESSGGLRGEPQHF.

There are many counts of this clonotype. The chain is built from TRBV7-9 and TRBJ2-3, with 10 positions matching TRBD2. With 11 bases clipped from V and 0 bases from J, the junction kept 14 bases outside the gene matches. Germline CDR1 is SEHNR and CDR2 is FQNEAQ (reference sequence). This CDR3 comprises 17 residues. For the CDR3, the DNA is TGTGCCGTCACGGGGCTAGCGGGGGCCTTTAGCACAGATACGCAGTATTTT. Protein product: CAVTGLAGAFSTDTQYF.

This clonotype appeared a few times. The rearrangement links TRBV20-1 to TRBJ1-2; no firm D call. The CDR3 is 11 amino acids. Germline values: CDR1 DFQATT, CDR2 SNEGSKA (reference sequence). The V and J ends lost 6 bases and 8 bases respectively, with 13 bases between them. The CDR3: CSARPERGYTF. The DNA of the CDR3 is TGCAGTGCCCGCCCCGAGAGGGGCTACACCTTC.

Ten or more counts support this clonotype. The genes are TRBV20-1 and TRBJ2-1; 8 bases match TRBD2. This CDR3 comprises 16 residues. J gave up 6 bases and V 0 bases, and 10 bases lay outside the gene matches. Germline CDR1 is DFQATT and CDR2 is SNEGSKA (reference sequence). The CDR3 DNA reads TGCAGTGCTAGAGATTTTCTGCGGGAGGCTACCAATGAGCAGTTCTTC. Its protein product is CSARDFLREATNEQFF.

This clonotype was counted at least ten times. The rearrangement uses TRBV2 and TRBJ2-7, with D uncertain. Looked up from germline, CDR1 is SNHLY and CDR2 is FYNNEI. This CDR3 region has 11 residues. Trimming removed 6 bases from V and 7 bases from J, with 10 bases in between. The CDR3 DNA sequence: TGTGCCAGCAGACCGGTTCGGGAGCAGTACTTC. It specifies CASRPVREQYF.

Turning to this clonotype: A much larger clone differs by one base, so this may be a read error. V usage is TRBV29-1 and J usage is TRBJ1-1; D is ambiguous. The CDR3 spans 13 residues. In germline, CDR1 is SQVTM, CDR2 ANQGSEA. CDR3 bases: TGCAGCGTTTCTCGAGGCCTGAACGCTGAAGCTTTCTTT. As protein: CSVSRGLNAEAFF.

The CDR3 protein is CASSQDTEAFF. In DNA, the CDR3 is TGTGCCAGCAGCCAAGACACTGAAGCTTTCTTT. The chain carries TRBV3-1 and TRBJ1-1; D call uncertain. Trimming left V 0 bases short and J 4 bases short, with 0 bases between. Germline V CDR1 and CDR2: LGHDT, YNNKEL (reference sequence). The CDR3 consists of 11 residues.

This clonotype was recorded many times. This chain links TRBV2 with TRBJ2-5; the D gene is possibly TRBD2 (6 bases). CDR1 and CDR2 (germline): SNHLY, FYNNEI. V was trimmed by 7 bases and J by 5 bases, leaving 20 bases between them. This CDR3 region has 15 residues. CDR3 nucleotide sequence: TGTGCCAGCACCCCCAGGGCGGGGAAAACGGAGACCCAGTACTTC. Protein product: CASTPRAGKTETQYF. Drawing the rest from reference TRBV2 and TRBJ2-5, the complete variable domain is EPEVTQTPSHQVTQMGQEVILRCVPISNHLYFYWYRQILGQKVEFLVSFYNNEISEKSEIFDDQFSVERPDGSNFTLKIRSTKLEDSAMYFCASTPRAGKTETQYFGPGTRLLVL.

Details on this clonotype: A much larger clone differs by one base, so this may be a read error. The chain links TRBV7-3 to TRBJ1-1; D is possibly TRBD1 (5 bases). The CDR3 runs to 16 residues. V was clipped by 3 bases and J by 6 bases, with 20 bases between them. Germline CDR1 and CDR2: SGHTA and FQGTGA. Here the CDR3 reads CASSFRAGDGRAEAFF. The CDR3 DNA is TGTGCCAGCAGCTTTAGGGCGGGGGATGGGAGGGCTGAAGCTTTCTTT.

This clonotype was observed a handful of times. The J gene is TRBJ2-1, the V gene TRBV5-1; tentative D call: TRBD1 (7 bases). Germline values: CDR1 SGHRS, CDR2 YFSETQ. The V and J ends lost 2 bases and 7 bases respectively, with 22 bases between them. This CDR3 has 17 residues. The CDR3 bases are TGCGCCAGCAGCTTTCCCACGGGCCGGCCAGGGGGGAATGAGCAGTTCTTC. Protein sequence: CASSFPTGRPGGNEQFF. Combining the CDR3 with reference TRBV5-1 and TRBJ2-1 gives the whole variable domain KAGVTQTPRYLIKTRGQQVTLSCSPISGHRSVSWYQQTPGQGLQFLFEYFSETQRNKGNFPGRFSGRQFSNSRSEMNVSTLELGDSALYLCASSFPTGRPGGNEQFFGPGTRLTVL.